The 21 T cell receptor beta chains reported below all come from one sample, sequenced in a study of blood T cell repertoires in COVID-19. TCRdb keeps only in-frame clones here, not all; method: immunoSEQ multiplex PCR. The profile covers some 120,000 clones, with around 89% appearing a single time and approximately 19% taken by the ten largest. Sequenced sample: peripheral blood. Receptor source: a human donor with acute or convalescent COVID-19. The donor label of this sample is uncertain.

This clone was picked up one time. J is TRBJ2-7 and V is TRBV19; 7 bases agree with TRBD1. The V gene's germline CDR1 is LNHDA and CDR2 SQIVND (reference sequence). The CDR3 totals 14 residues. The J segment lost 3 bases and the V segment lost 4 bases, leaving 6 bases of the junction unmatched. The CDR3 here is CASSRGDSYYEQYF. The CDR3 DNA reads as TGTGCCAGTAGTAGAGGGGACAGCTACTACGAGCAGTACTTC.

The chain carries TRBV30 and TRBJ2-7, with 8 bases fitting TRBD2. CDR3 length: 15 residues. V dropped 0 bases and J dropped 3; count of bases not matched to a gene: 7. In germline, CDR1 is GTSNPN, CDR2 SVGIG (reference sequence). CDR3 DNA sequence: TGTGCCTGGAGTGTACAGATCGGGGGGGGCTACGAGCAGTACTTC. Residues: CAWSVQIGGGYEQYF.

This clone was seen a single time. The J gene is TRBJ2-7, the V gene TRBV28; D may be TRBD2 (6 bases). This CDR3 has 14 amino acids. Trimming shortened V by 5 bases and J by 4 bases, and 15 bases separated the two germline ends. The V gene's germline CDR1 is MDHEN and CDR2 SYDVKM. The CDR3 region is CASSNPGLIYEQYF. The CDR3 DNA follows: TGTGCCAGCAGTAATCCGGGACTCATATACGAGCAGTACTTC.

This chain connects TRBV30 to TRBJ2-3, with 9 bases aligning to TRBD2. V trimming: 4 bases; J trimming: 6 bases; junction bases outside the gene matches: 8. Germline V lookup: CDR1 GTSNPN, CDR2 SVGIG (reference sequence). The CDR3 contains 14 residues. CDR3 sequence reads: CAWNLAGSGDTQYF. CDR3 bases: TGTGCCTGGAACCTAGCGGGGTCGGGTGATACGCAGTATTTT.

The J gene is TRBJ1-5, the V gene TRBV7-9, with 9 bases fitting TRBD1. Germline V gives CDR1 SEHNR, CDR2 FQNEAQ (reference sequence). Germline trimming cut 4 bases from V and 6 bases from J; bases unmatched to any gene: 7. The CDR3 has 15 amino acids. This CDR3 reads CASSSGTGIRQPQHF. CDR3 DNA sequence: TGTGCCAGCAGCTCCGGGACAGGGATTCGTCAGCCCCAGCATTTT.

The V gene is TRBV7-9, the J gene TRBJ1-1; the D is unclear. Germline CDR1 is SEHNR and CDR2 is FQNEAQ (reference sequence). The CDR3 runs to 13 residues. Deletions cut 3 bases from V and 2 bases from J, with 7 bases between. CDR3 residues: CASSFQANTEAFF. The CDR3 region has the DNA TGTGCCAGCAGCTTCCAGGCTAACACTGAAGCTTTCTTT.

This clone appeared a single time. The chain couples TRBV6-2 or TRBV6-3 to TRBJ1-2, with a possible D match to TRBD1 (5 bases). CDR3 length: 16 residues. The germline gives CDR1 MNHEY, CDR2 SVGEGT. Trimming took off 1 base at V and 3 bases at J, with 15 bases between the two ends. The CDR3 sequence is CASSYLEGPLDYGYTF. Written as DNA, the CDR3 is TGTGCCAGCAGTTACTTGGAGGGGCCTCTTGACTATGGCTACACCTTC.

The J gene is TRBJ1-5, the V gene TRBV11-2; TRBD1 matches 7 bases. Trimming took 5 bases from V and 1 from J; bases not matched to a gene: 5. CDR3 length: 15 amino acids. Looked up from germline, CDR1 is SGHAT and CDR2 is FQNNGV. CDR3 residues: CASSQDRVSNQPQHF. CDR3 nucleotides: TGTGCCAGCAGCCAAGACAGGGTGAGCAATCAGCCCCAGCATTTT. The full variable domain, in which reference TRBV11-2 and TRBJ1-5 provide the parts outside the CDR3, is EAGVAQSPRYKIIEKRQSVAFWCNPISGHATLYWYQQILGQGPKLLIQFQNNGVVDDSQLPKDRFSAERLKGVDSTLKIQPAKLEDSAVYLCASSQDRVSNQPQHFGDGTRLSIL.

The chain carries TRBV19 and TRBJ1-5; 7 bases line up with TRBD1. There are 15 residues in the CDR3. Germline V CDR1 and CDR2: LNHDA, SQIVND (reference sequence). The V and J ends lost 9 bases and 1 base, in that order; junction bases with no gene match: 9. For the CDR3, the DNA is TGTGCCAGCCACACAGGGGAAACGAGCAATCAGCCCCAGCATTTT. This translates into CASHTGETSNQPQHF.

The chain recombines TRBV10-3 with TRBJ1-2, with TRBD1 identical over 9 bases. The V segment lost 6 bases and the J segment 0 bases; nucleotides outside the gene matches: 8. This CDR3 spans 16 amino acids. Per germline, CDR1 ENHRY and CDR2 SYGVKD. CDR3: CAISPGTGQANYGYTF. DNA of the CDR3: TGTGCCATCAGCCCCGGGACAGGGCAAGCTAACTATGGCTACACCTTC.

V is TRBV7-3 and J is TRBJ1-6; D is unclear. Per germline, CDR1 SGHTA and CDR2 FQGTGA. Trimming shortened V by 1 base and J by 6 bases, and 4 bases separated the two germline ends. The CDR3 has 13 residues. The CDR3 region is CASSLMRNSPLHF. CDR3 nucleotide sequence: TGTGCCAGCAGCTTAATGCGTAATTCACCCCTCCACTTT.

The chain employs TRBV25-1 and TRBJ2-1; 11 nucleotides match TRBD2. Germline V gives CDR1 MGHDK, CDR2 SYGVNS. This CDR3 region has 13 residues. The ends lost 7 bases at V and 7 bases at J; junction bases unmatched: 3. The CDR3 protein is CASTTSGSNEQFF. The DNA of the CDR3 is TGTGCCAGCACAACTAGCGGGAGTAATGAGCAGTTCTTC.

A single count supports this clone. The chain links TRBV7-2 to TRBJ2-2; 10 bases match TRBD1. J was trimmed by 4 bases and V by 5 bases; bases with no gene match: 7. Per the germline V gene, CDR1 is SGHTA and CDR2 is FQGNSA. CDR3 length: 16 amino acids. CDR3 region: CASSPRTGGRTGELFF. In DNA, the CDR3 is TGTGCCAGCAGCCCCCGGACAGGGGGGCGCACCGGGGAGCTGTTTTTT.

The chain combines TRBV3-1 (or the pseudogene TRBV3-2) with TRBJ1-2, with a possible D match to TRBD1 (6 bases). Trimming took off 2 bases at V and 10 bases at J, with 14 bases between the two ends. CDR1 is LGHDT, CDR2 YNNKEL, per germline (reference sequence). The CDR3 spans 13 residues. CDR3 protein: CASSQLPGQYYTF. CDR3 coding DNA: TGTGCCAGCAGCCAACTTCCTGGACAGTACTACACCTTC.

This sequence joins TRBV29-1 and TRBJ1-2; TRBD1 might be the D (5 bases). The germline gives CDR1 SQVTM, CDR2 ANQGSEA. Trimming took 5 bases from V and 4 from J, leaving 14 bases between them. The CDR3 totals 13 residues. CDR3 loop: CSVLDRDFYGYTF. As DNA, the CDR3 is TGCAGCGTTTTAGACAGAGACTTCTATGGCTACACCTTC.

The chain carries TRBV5-4 and TRBJ2-1, with TRBD2 as a possible D gene (5 bases). Trimming stripped 2 bases from V and 0 bases from J, with 12 bases between. Germline V gives CDR1 SGHNT, CDR2 YYREEE (reference sequence). CDR3 length: 16 amino acids. CDR3 DNA: TGTGCCAGCAGCTTTGAGCGGAAGAGCTCCTACAATGAGCAGTTCTTC. Protein: CASSFERKSSYNEQFF.

This clone was counted a single time. J is TRBJ2-5 and V is TRBV11-1; 7 nucleotides agree with TRBD1. V dropped 2 bases and J dropped 3; count of bases not matched to a gene: 6. There are 15 residues in the CDR3. Germline CDR1 reads SGHAT; CDR2 reads FQDESV (reference sequence). The CDR3 sequence is CASSLSGTAKETQYF. The CDR3 DNA reads as TGTGCCAGCAGCTTATCAGGGACAGCTAAAGAGACCCAGTACTTC.

This chain links TRBV29-1 with TRBJ2-7; 7 nucleotides match TRBD1. The ends lost 1 base at V and 3 bases at J; junction bases unmatched: 3. This CDR3 is built from 13 residues. CDR1 and CDR2 from the germline V gene are SQVTM and ANQGSEA. CDR3 in DNA: TGCAGCGTTGAAGCTGGGGACAGCTACGAGCAGTACTTC. Encoded protein: CSVEAGDSYEQYF.

The gene calls are TRBV19 and TRBJ2-3; no clear D. CDR3 size: 15 residues. Germline assignment: CDR1 LNHDA and CDR2 SQIVND (reference sequence). The V and J ends lost 10 bases and 2 bases respectively, with 19 bases between them. The CDR3 DNA follows: TGTGCCACTTCTGAATGGGCCACAATCACAGATACGCAGTATTTT. Translated, it gives CATSEWATITDTQYF.

The chain joins TRBV28 to TRBJ1-6; maybe TRBD1 (5 bases). The length of the CDR3 is 12 residues. Trimming removed 6 bases at V and 14 bases at J, with 14 bases between. Per germline, CDR1 MDHEN and CDR2 SYDVKM. Here the CDR3 reads CASSFPGFSLHF. The CDR3 coding sequence is TGTGCCAGCAGCTTTCCAGGGTTTTCCCTCCACTTT.

The J gene is TRBJ2-1, the V gene TRBV5-1; 8 bases align to TRBD2. Trimming took 1 base from V and 6 from J; bases not matched to a gene: 3. The CDR3 length is 14 residues. The germline V gene has CDR1 SGHRS and CDR2 YFSETQ. The CDR3 here is CASSLTGGSNEQFF. The CDR3 region has the DNA TGCGCCAGCAGCTTGACGGGGGGGAGCAATGAGCAGTTCTTC.